A selection of T cell receptor beta chains follows, all from one sample in a study of T cells in Graves' hyperthyroidism and ophthalmopathy. TCRdb passed the multiplex PCR reads through MiXCR, listing each CDR3 protein once. Of a few hundred thousand distinct CDR3 sequences listed, approximately 14% are singletons. The source material was blood. The receptor set was obtained from a woman aged 40 to 50 with Graves' hyperthyroidism. The CDR3 runs from the conserved cysteine through the conserved F or W. A D gene is named only where the DNA matches it firmly. Where a row states a size, it is once, few, many or the class of an expanded clone; other rows omit it.

J,V,D,size,CDR3,DNA
TRBJ2-6,TRBV14,-,few,CASSQRHSGANVLTF,TGTGCCAGCAGCCAACGTCACTCTGGGGCCAACGTCCTGACTTTC
TRBJ1-2,TRBV28,-,many,CASSFLMGYTF,TGTGCCAGCAGTTTTTTGATGGGCTACACCTTC
TRBJ2-7,TRBV6-1,TRBD2,once,CASSEEVAGGPNEQYF,TGTGCCAGCAGTGAAGAGGTAGCGGGAGGGCCGAACGAGCAGTACTTC
TRBJ1-2,TRBV7-8,TRBD1,-,CASSLLGTGAYGYTF,TGTGCCAGCAGCTTGCTCGGGACAGGGGCCTATGGCTACACCTTC
TRBJ1-4,TRBV6-1,-,many,CASSDVIGEKLFF,TGTGCCAGCAGTGATGTTATCGGAGAAAAACTGTTTTTT
TRBJ2-7,TRBV7-2,-,many,CASSAPGLSYEQYF,TGTGCCAGCAGCGCCCCGGGACTCTCCTACGAGCAGTACTTC
TRBJ2-2,TRBV3-1,-,many,CASSHRQGNTGELFF,TGTGCCAGCAGCCATCGGCAGGGAAACACCGGGGAGCTGTTTTTT
TRBJ2-1,TRBV4-1,-,few,CASSQALGGVRGNEQFF,TGCGCCAGCAGCCAAGCGTTAGGCGGGGTCAGGGGGAATGAGCAGTTCTTC
TRBJ2-6,TRBV12-3/TRBV12-4,-,-,CADWISGANVLTF,TGTGCAGATTGGATTTCTGGGGCCAACGTCCTGACTTTC
TRBJ2-2,TRBV28,TRBD2,-,CASSSRLAAETGELFF,TGTGCCAGCAGCTCCCGACTAGCGGCCGAAACCGGGGAGCTGTTTTTT
TRBJ2-5,TRBV20-1,TRBD2,few,CSADAGEETQYF,TGCAGTGCTGACGCGGGGGAAGAGACCCAGTACTTC
TRBJ2-5,TRBV30,TRBD2,-,CAWSGTSGQETQYF,TGTGCCTGGAGCGGGACTAGCGGACAAGAGACCCAGTACTTC
TRBJ1-5,TRBV30,-,-,CAWTERGRNQPQHF,TGTGCCTGGACCGAACGGGGGCGCAATCAGCCCCAGCATTTT
TRBJ1-4,TRBV12-3/TRBV12-4,-,-,CASSLRPGEKLFF,TGTGCCAGCAGTCTCCGGCCCGGGGAAAAACTGTTTTTT
TRBJ2-3,TRBV2,TRBD2,many,CASSEGLAGTADTQYF,TGTGCCAGCAGTGAAGGTCTAGCGGGAACTGCGGATACGCAGTATTTT
TRBJ2-1,TRBV29-1,TRBD1,many,CSVVRDRGNNEQFF,TGCAGCGTCGTTAGGGACAGGGGGAACAATGAGCAGTTCTTC
TRBJ1-6,TRBV5-5,-,few,CASSLTSLTAISPLHF,TGTGCCAGCAGCTTAACATCGTTGACAGCTATTTCACCCCTCCACTTT
TRBJ2-1,TRBV7-2,-,-,CASSLGHGGHNEQFF,TGTGCCAGCAGCTTAGGTCACGGGGGCCATAATGAGCAGTTCTTC
TRBJ2-1,TRBV20-1,TRBD2,few,CSARGGRKDNNEQFF,TGCAGTGCTAGAGGCGGGAGGAAAGACAACAATGAGCAGTTCTTC
TRBJ2-7,TRBV2,-,many,CASSYPTGQQYEQYF,TGTGCCAGCAGTTACCCAACAGGACAGCAGTACGAGCAGTACTTC
TRBJ2-7,TRBV28,-,-,CASSQFTGTEQYF,TGTGCCAGCAGCCAATTCACAGGGACCGAGCAGTACTTC
TRBJ2-7,TRBV11-2,TRBD2,-,CASSLQAGVPYEQYF,TGTGCCAGCAGCTTACAAGCGGGAGTTCCCTACGAGCAGTACTTC
TRBJ1-2,TRBV12-3/TRBV12-4,TRBD1,many,CASRSDRAAYGYTF,TGTGCCAGCAGATCGGACAGGGCGGCCTATGGCTACACCTTC
TRBJ2-5,TRBV7-9,-,many,CASSSTREWETQYF,TGTGCCAGCAGCTCGACACGGGAGTGGGAGACCCAGTACTTC
TRBJ2-3,TRBV11-2,TRBD2,-,CASTPRRAGGRLAGGGTDTQYF,TGTGCCAGCACCCCTAGGAGGGCAGGGGGGAGACTAGCGGGAGGGGGCACAGATACGCAGTATTTT
TRBJ2-3,TRBV6-6,TRBD1,many,CASSYDRGPTDTQYF,TGTGCCAGCAGTTACGACAGGGGTCCCACAGATACGCAGTATTTT
TRBJ2-5,TRBV19,-,-,CASSIFADFQETQYF,TGTGCCAGTAGTATATTCGCGGACTTTCAAGAGACCCAGTACTTC
TRBJ2-1,TRBV27,TRBD2,-,CASSWTRVNEQFF,TGTGCCAGCAGTTGGACTAGGGTCAATGAGCAGTTCTTC
TRBJ1-1,TRBV28,-,many,CASYDSLYTEAFF,TGTGCCAGCTACGACAGTCTTTACACTGAAGCTTTCTTT
TRBJ2-1,TRBV20-1,TRBD2,-,CSARTSGSNGEQFF,TGCAGTGCTAGAACCAGCGGGAGCAACGGTGAGCAGTTCTTC
TRBJ2-3,TRBV11-2,-,many,CASSLLPDTQYF,TGTGCCAGCAGCTTACTACCAGATACGCAGTATTTT
TRBJ2-2,TRBV20-1,TRBD2,-,CSARTSGRAAGELFF,TGCAGTGCTAGGACTAGCGGGAGGGCCGCCGGGGAGCTGTTTTTT
TRBJ2-3,TRBV9,TRBD2,many,CASSVGLADTDTQYF,TGTGCCAGCAGCGTCGGACTAGCGGACACAGATACGCAGTATTTT
TRBJ1-2,TRBV28,-,-,CAISRETGYTF,TGTGCCATTTCAAGAGAAACCGGCTACACCTTC
TRBJ2-3,TRBV20-1,-,many,CSATLRAITDTQYF,TGCAGTGCAACTCTGAGGGCTATCACAGATACGCAGTATTTT
TRBJ2-1,TRBV11-2,-,many,CASSFQGTIYNEQFF,TGTGCCAGCAGCTTTCAGGGCACTATTTACAATGAGCAGTTCTTC
TRBJ1-1,TRBV19,-,-,CASSIDGEPMNTEAFF,TGTGCCAGTAGTATAGACGGGGAACCCATGAACACTGAAGCTTTCTTT
TRBJ1-5,TRBV10-3,TRBD1,-,CAISLQGHQPQHF,TGTGCCATCAGTCTACAGGGGCATCAGCCCCAGCATTTT
TRBJ2-1,TRBV19,TRBD2,few,CASSRTSGHSTYNEQFF,TGTGCCAGCTCTCGGACTAGCGGCCACAGTACCTACAATGAGCAGTTCTTC
TRBJ2-3,TRBV7-2,TRBD2,many,CASSPIGPSGRPPDTQYF,TGTGCCAGCAGCCCGATAGGCCCTAGCGGGAGGCCCCCGGATACGCAGTATTTT
TRBJ1-1,TRBV20-1,TRBD1,few,CSATGQGNTEAFF,TGCAGTGCCACGGGACAGGGTAACACTGAAGCTTTCTTT
TRBJ2-3,TRBV19,TRBD2,-,CASSIRLAGVTDTQYF,TGTGCCAGTAGTATAAGACTAGCGGGAGTCACCGATACGCAGTATTTT
TRBJ2-5,TRBV11-3,TRBD2,many,CASSLSFPSREGSQETQYF,TGTGCCAGCAGCTTAAGTTTCCCCTCGCGGGAGGGGTCCCAAGAGACCCAGTACTTC
TRBJ1-1,TRBV3-1,-,many,CASSQETAEAFF,TGTGCCAGCAGCCAAGAGACAGCTGAAGCTTTCTTT